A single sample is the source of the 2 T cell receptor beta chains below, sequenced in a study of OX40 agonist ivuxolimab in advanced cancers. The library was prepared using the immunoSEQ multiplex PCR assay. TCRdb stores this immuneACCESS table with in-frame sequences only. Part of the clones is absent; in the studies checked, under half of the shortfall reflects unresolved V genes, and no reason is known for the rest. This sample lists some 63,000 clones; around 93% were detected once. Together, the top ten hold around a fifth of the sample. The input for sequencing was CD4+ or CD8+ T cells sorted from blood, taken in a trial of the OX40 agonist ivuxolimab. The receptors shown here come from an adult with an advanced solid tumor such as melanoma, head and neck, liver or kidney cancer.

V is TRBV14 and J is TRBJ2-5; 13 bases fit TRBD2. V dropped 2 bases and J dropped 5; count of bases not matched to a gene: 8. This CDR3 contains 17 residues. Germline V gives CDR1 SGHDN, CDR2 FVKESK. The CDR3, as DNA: TGTGCCAGCAGCCAAACTAGCGGGAGGGCCTTTATGGAGACCCAGTACTTC. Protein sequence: CASSQTSGRAFMETQYF.

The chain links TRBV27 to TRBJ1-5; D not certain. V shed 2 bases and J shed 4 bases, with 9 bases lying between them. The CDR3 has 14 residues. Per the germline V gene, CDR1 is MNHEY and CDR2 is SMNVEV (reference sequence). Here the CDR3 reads CASSLGVPNQPQHF. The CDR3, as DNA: TGTGCCAGCAGTTTAGGAGTTCCTAATCAGCCCCAGCATTTT.